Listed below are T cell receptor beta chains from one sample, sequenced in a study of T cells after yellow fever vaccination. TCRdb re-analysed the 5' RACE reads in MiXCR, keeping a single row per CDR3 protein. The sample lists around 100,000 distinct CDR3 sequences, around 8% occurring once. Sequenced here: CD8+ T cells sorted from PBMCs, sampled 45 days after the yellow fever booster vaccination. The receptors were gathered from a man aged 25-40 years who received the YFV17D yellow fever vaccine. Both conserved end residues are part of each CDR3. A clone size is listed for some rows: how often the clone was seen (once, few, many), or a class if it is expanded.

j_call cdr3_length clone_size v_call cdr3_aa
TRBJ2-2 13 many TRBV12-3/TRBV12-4 CASSPEQAGELFF
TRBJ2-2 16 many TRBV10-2 CASSEVSGNGIGELFF
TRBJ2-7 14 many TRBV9 CASSASLAGDEQYF
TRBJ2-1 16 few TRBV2 CASSLTGASSYNEQFF
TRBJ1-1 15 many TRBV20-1 CSANGGGLYTSEAFF
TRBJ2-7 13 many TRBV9 CASSVEAGGGQYF
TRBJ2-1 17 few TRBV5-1 CASSLAASGTPYNEQFF
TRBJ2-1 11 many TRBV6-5 CASKIYNEQFF
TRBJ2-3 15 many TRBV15 CATSKEKGLGDTQYF
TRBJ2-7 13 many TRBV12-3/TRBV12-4 CASSVGPSVEQYF
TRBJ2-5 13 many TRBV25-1 CASTGRLDETQYF
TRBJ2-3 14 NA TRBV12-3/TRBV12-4 CATYWGPRADTQYF
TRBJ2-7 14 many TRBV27 CASSLGGGLSEQYF
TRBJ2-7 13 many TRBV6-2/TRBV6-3 CASSYDRTYEQYF
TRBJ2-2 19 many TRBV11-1 CASSLLGTGNASNTGELFF
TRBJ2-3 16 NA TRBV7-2 CASSPRDQGLGDTQYF
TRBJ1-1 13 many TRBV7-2 CASSPSGGTEAFF
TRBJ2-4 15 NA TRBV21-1 CASSKFQVGVNIQYF
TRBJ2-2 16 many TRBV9 CASSFRLAGGPGELFF
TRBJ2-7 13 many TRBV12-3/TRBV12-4 CASSTAGTYEQYF
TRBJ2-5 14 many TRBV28 CASSSDLHSETQYF
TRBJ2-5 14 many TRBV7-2 CASSPGRSGETQYF
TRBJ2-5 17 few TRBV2 CASSPGTGGLTGETQYF
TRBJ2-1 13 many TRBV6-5 CASSSRLNNEQFF